This T cell receptor beta chain was documented in a study of beta chain features in type 1 diabetes. Expressed TCRB transcripts were sequenced after all isolated RNA was converted to cDNA. The method was immunoSEQ multiplex PCR; TCRdb's version includes in-frame clones alone and lacks a portion of them. The sample lists 130,000 or so clones; about a tenth were seen once. The CDR3 is made up of 15 amino acids. Germline V CDR1 and CDR2: SGDLS, YYNGEE. V was shortened by 4 bases and J by 1 base, with 14 bases between the two germline ends. This receptor was identified in a woman aged 40 to 55 in good health. The rearrangement joins TRBV9 to TRBJ2-5, with D possibly being TRBD1 (5 bases). Sequenced: central memory CD4+ T cells from blood. The CDR3 is CASSLREKGQETQYF. DNA for the CDR3: TGTGCCAGCAGCCTCAGGGAAAAAGGCCAAGAGACCCAGTACTTC.